This T cell receptor (beta chain) was obtained from a study of vaccination and CD4 T cells after COVID-19. Cultured CD4+ T cell DNA underwent sequencing with the Oncomine TCR Beta short-read assay. TCRdb re-called the PCR reads with MiXCR, one entry per CDR3 protein. Of around 20,000 distinct CDR3 sequences in the sample, approximately 42% were seen once. A word on this clonotype: Its antigen is currently unknown.

As to treatment: roughly 10-day PBMC culture with coronavirus spike peptide pools or control peptides (ViraFEST assay). The clonotype was recovered from a human donor who had recovered from COVID-19. The material was CD4+ T cells from blood, cultured in vitro, obtained before SARS-CoV-2 vaccination.

The CDR3 DNA reads TGCAGTGCTAGAGATACAACTCGGAACACTGAAGCTTTCTTT. This codes for CSARDTTRNTEAFF. The rearrangement uses TRBV20-1 and TRBJ1-1; D not certain. The CDR3 runs to 14 residues. V dropped 0 bases and J dropped 1 base, with 9 bases sitting between them. Germline CDR1 reads DFQATT; CDR2 reads SNEGSKA (reference sequence).